These 11 T cell receptor beta chains share one sample of origin, sequenced in a study of T cell changes during pregnancy in multiple sclerosis. Measured with immunoSEQ multiplex PCR; TCRdb has only the in-frame clones, and not every one. The sample has roughly 40,000 clones; around four fifths are singletons. Source: CD4+ T cells from peripheral blood mononuclear cells, taken before pregnancy. These TCRs come from a female donor with multiple sclerosis, enrolled in a pregnancy study.

This rearrangement joins TRBV6-5 to TRBJ2-7, with 9 bases fitting TRBD2. In germline, CDR1 is MNHEY, CDR2 SVGAGI. Unmatched junction bases numbered 5, after V lost 6 bases and J lost 2 bases. The CDR3 spans 14 residues. CDR3 DNA sequence: TGTGCCAGCAGCCTTAGCGGGAGCCCCTACGAGCAGTACTTC. Encoded protein: CASSLSGSPYEQYF.

This chain links TRBV19 with TRBJ1-2; D is perhaps TRBD1 (5 bases). Germline V gene lookup returns CDR1 LNHDA and CDR2 SQIVND (reference sequence). The CDR3 has 17 amino acids. Trimming left V 3 bases short and J 3 bases short, with 20 bases between. The chain's CDR3 is CASSMVGMGRGDYGYTF. The CDR3 DNA sequence: TGTGCCAGTAGTATGGTGGGGATGGGGCGTGGGGACTATGGCTACACCTTC.

This chain joins TRBV12-5 and TRBJ1-3; D is unclear. Germline lookup yields CDR1 LGHNT and CDR2 FRNRAP. The length of the CDR3 is 14 residues. Trimming cost V 0 bases and J 4 bases, with 7 bases left between them. The CDR3 DNA sequence: TGTGCTAGTGGTTTGGTGCGGGAAGGAAACACCATATATTTT. It encodes CASGLVREGNTIYF.

The chain employs TRBV18 and TRBJ2-3; D unclear. Germline V lookup: CDR1 KGHSH, CDR2 LQKENI. V lost 3 bases, J lost 1 base, and 11 bases lay in between. The CDR3 sequence is 15 residues long. The CDR3: CASSPQFPGTDTQYF. As DNA, the CDR3 is TGTGCCAGCTCACCTCAGTTCCCTGGCACAGATACGCAGTATTTT.

The rearrangement links TRBV4-3 to TRBJ1-2; 7 nucleotides line up with TRBD1. The CDR3 extends over 14 amino acids. Germline V lookup: CDR1 LGHNA, CDR2 YSLEER. J gave up 8 bases and V 3 bases, and 9 bases lay outside the gene matches. CDR3 bases: TGCGCCAGCAGCCAGATTGACAGGGCGGGGGGCTACACCTTC. Its translation is CASSQIDRAGGYTF.

This clone was recorded once. The chain recombines TRBV19 with TRBJ2-2; 8 positions match TRBD1. In germline, CDR1 is LNHDA, CDR2 SQIVND (reference sequence). This CDR3 comprises 16 residues. V lost 4 bases, J lost 4 bases, and 8 bases stayed unmatched. The CDR3 reads CASSTDRVWGTGELFF. CDR3 sequence (DNA): TGTGCCAGTAGTACGGACAGGGTTTGGGGCACCGGGGAGCTGTTTTTT.

This clone was counted once. This chain joins TRBV7-8 and TRBJ2-7, with 7 positions matching TRBD1. This CDR3 contains 13 residues. V gave up 8 bases and J gave up 5 bases; unmatched junction bases: 9. In germline, CDR1 is SGHVS, CDR2 FQNEAQ. CDR3 in amino acids: CASGHRGSDEQYF. The CDR3 DNA sequence: TGTGCCAGCGGACACAGGGGTAGCGACGAGCAGTACTTC.

This chain connects TRBV19 to TRBJ1-2, with D possibly matching TRBD1 (5 bases). The germline V gene encodes CDR1 LNHDA and CDR2 SQIVND (reference sequence). V gave up 10 bases and J gave up 5 bases, with 11 bases separating them. The CDR3 sequence is 11 residues long. CDR3 coding DNA: TGTGCCAACATCGGGGGTTATGGCTACACCTTC. Its translation: CANIGGYGYTF.

The J gene is TRBJ1-3, the V gene TRBV6-1; no clear D gene. The CDR3 loop spans 16 amino acids. CDR1 MNHNS and CDR2 SASEGT come from the germline V gene. V was shortened by 1 base and J by 3 bases, with 13 bases between the two germline ends. CDR3 sequence (DNA): TGTGCCAGCAGTGAAGGCTTGGGAGAGGGTGGAAACACCATATATTTT. It is translated as CASSEGLGEGGNTIYF.

The chain recombines TRBV27 with TRBJ2-1; TRBD2 matches at 7 bases. After removal of 6 bases from V and 3 bases from J, the junction contained 8 bases not matched to a gene. Germline CDR1 is MNHEY and CDR2 is SMNVEV (reference sequence). The CDR3 is 15 residues long. CDR3 sequence (DNA): TGTGCCAGCAGGACTAGCCGGCGGAACTACAATGAGCAGTTCTTC. Translation gives CASRTSRRNYNEQFF.

The J gene is TRBJ1-5, the V gene TRBV5-4; a weak D match, TRBD1 (6 bases). This CDR3 contains 15 residues. Germline V gene sequence: CDR1 SGHNT, CDR2 YYREEE (reference sequence). With 2 bases removed from V and 3 bases from J, the gap between germline ends came to 12 bases. CDR3 nucleotide sequence: TGTGCCAGCAGCTTTGGACAGACGCTCAATCAGCCCCAGCATTTT. It codes for CASSFGQTLNQPQHF.